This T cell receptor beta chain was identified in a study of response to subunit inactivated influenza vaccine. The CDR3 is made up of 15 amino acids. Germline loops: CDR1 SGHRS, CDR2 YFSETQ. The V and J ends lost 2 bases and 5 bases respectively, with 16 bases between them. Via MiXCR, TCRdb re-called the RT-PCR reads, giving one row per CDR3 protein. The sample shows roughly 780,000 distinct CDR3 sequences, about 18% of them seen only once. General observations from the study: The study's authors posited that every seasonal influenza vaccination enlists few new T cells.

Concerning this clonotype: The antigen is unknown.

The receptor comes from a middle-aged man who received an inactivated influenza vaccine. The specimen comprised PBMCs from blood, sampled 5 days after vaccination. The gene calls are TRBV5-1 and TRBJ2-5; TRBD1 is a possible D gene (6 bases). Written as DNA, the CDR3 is TGCGCCAGCAGCTTTGTAGGGGGTAGTGGTGAGACCCAGTACTTC. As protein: CASSFVGGSGETQYF.